These 26 T cell receptor beta chains came from one sample sequenced in a study of PD-L1 blockade in urothelial cancer. Indicated time point: pretreatment peripheral blood. The protocol was immunoSEQ multiplex PCR, while the TCRdb copy is restricted to in-frame clones and leaves out a portion. The sample holds tens of thousands of clones, approximately 80% seen once. Sequencing used PBMCs, obtained around atezolizumab (anti-PD-L1) treatment. The source is a man aged 65 to 79 with urothelial cancer.

This clone turned up a few times. V and J are TRBV4-3 and TRBJ2-1; D ambiguous. Trimming pared 0 bases from V and 6 bases from J, leaving 6 bases between. Germline V gene lookup returns CDR1 LGHNA and CDR2 YSLEER. The CDR3 spans 13 residues. The CDR3 coding sequence is TGCGCCAGCAGCCAAGAAGGCGGCAATGAGCAGTTCTTC. Translation gives CASSQEGGNEQFF.

The chain carries TRBV7-8 and TRBJ2-3, with 7 positions matching TRBD1. The V segment lost 2 bases and the J segment 2 bases; nucleotides outside the gene matches: 10. The germline gives CDR1 SGHVS, CDR2 FQNEAQ. This CDR3 comprises 17 residues. CDR3 in amino acids: CASSLRPGQRYTDTQYF. CDR3 bases: TGTGCCAGCAGCTTAAGGCCGGGACAGCGATACACAGATACGCAGTATTTT.

The genes are TRBV7-8 and TRBJ1-2; perhaps TRBD1 as D (6 bases). CDR1 and CDR2 (germline): SGHVS, FQNEAQ. This CDR3 spans 13 amino acids. The V and J ends lost 4 bases and 3 bases respectively, with 9 bases between them. The CDR3 protein is CASSWGGDYGYTF. The DNA of the CDR3 is TGTGCCAGCAGCTGGGGGGGCGACTATGGCTACACCTTC.

The chain combines TRBV6-1 with TRBJ1-1, with D possibly being TRBD1 (6 bases). The CDR3 has 14 residues. Looked up from germline, CDR1 is MNHNS and CDR2 is SASEGT. V lost 5 bases, J lost 4 bases, and 14 bases lay in between. In nucleotides, the CDR3 is TGTGCCAGCAGTACAGGGCCCTCGGGCACTGAAGCTTTCTTT. This translates into CASSTGPSGTEAFF.

The CDR3 DNA reads as TGTGCCAGCTCACCGGGGACAGGGGGGACGTCGGTCTATGGCTACACCTTC. Translating it yields CASSPGTGGTSVYGYTF. V gene TRBV18 combines with J gene TRBJ1-2, with TRBD1 matching 11 bases. Germline V gene data show CDR1 as KGHSH and CDR2 as LQKENI. V was clipped by 3 bases and J by 4 bases; unmatched bases: 10. This CDR3 region has 17 residues. The variable domain in full, with the rest retrieved from reference TRBV18 and TRBJ1-2, is NAGVMQNPRHLVRRRGQEARLRCSPMKGHSHVYWYRQLPEEGLKFMVYLQKENIIDESGMPKERFSAEFPKEGPSILRIQQVVRGDSAAYFCASSPGTGGTSVYGYTFGSGTRLTVV.

The rearrangement joins TRBV19 to TRBJ1-1, with TRBD1 matching 7 bases. The CDR3 loop spans 12 amino acids. V trimming: 6 bases; J trimming: 7 bases; junction bases outside the gene matches: 5. Germline V gives CDR1 LNHDA, CDR2 SQIVND (reference sequence). The CDR3 coding sequence is TGTGCCAGTAGACCAAGGGACAGTGAAGCTTTCTTT. Protein sequence: CASRPRDSEAFF.

The chain has TRBV9 and TRBJ1-2; D unresolved. Trimming removed 0 bases at V and 3 bases at J, with 9 bases between. Germline loops: CDR1 SGDLS, CDR2 YYNGEE. This CDR3 has 14 amino acids. The DNA of the CDR3 is TGTGCCAGCAGCGTAGGGGGAGGTGACTATGGCTACACCTTC. Protein: CASSVGGGDYGYTF.

V gene TRBV19 combines with J gene TRBJ1-4; D is unclear. Germline values: CDR1 LNHDA, CDR2 SQIVND (reference sequence). V was clipped by 4 bases and J by 7 bases, with 10 bases between them. The CDR3 runs to 13 residues. The CDR3 bases are TGTGCCAGTAGTACCACAGTCGGTGAAAAACTGTTTTTT. Protein sequence: CASSTTVGEKLFF. Based on the CDR3 plus reference TRBV19 and TRBJ1-4, the full variable domain is DGGITQSPKYLFRKEGQNVTLSCEQNLNHDAMYWYRQDPGQGLRLIYYSQIVNDFQKGDIAEGYSVSREKKESFPLTVTSAQKNPTAFYLCASSTTVGEKLFFGSGTQLSVL.

This chain uses TRBV25-1 with TRBJ2-3; 7 bases line up with TRBD2. The CDR3 length is 16 residues. The J segment lost 3 bases and the V segment lost 4 bases, leaving 10 bases of the junction unmatched. The germline V gene has CDR1 MGHDK and CDR2 SYGVNS. This chain's CDR3 is CASSALGGGATDTQYF. The CDR3 DNA reads TGTGCCAGCAGTGCCCTCGGCGGGGGAGCGACAGATACGCAGTATTTT.

Comments on this clone: Other nucleotide sequences in the sample specify the same CDR3. The CDR3 protein is CASSLGGGNTGELFF. CDR3 in DNA: TGTGCCAGCAGCTTAGGGGGGGGGAACACCGGGGAGCTGTTTTTT. V usage is TRBV7-6 and J usage is TRBJ2-2, with 7 bases fitting TRBD2. This CDR3 comprises 15 residues. The J segment lost 1 base and the V segment lost 1 base, leaving 0 bases of the junction unmatched. Germline V CDR1 and CDR2: SGHVS, FNYEAQ.

The rearrangement uses TRBV4-2 and TRBJ1-2; 7 nucleotides line up with TRBD1. Germline trimming cut 3 bases from V and 4 bases from J; bases unmatched to any gene: 5. This CDR3 is 14 amino acids long. Germline V gene lookup returns CDR1 LGHNA and CDR2 YNFKEQ. CDR3 sequence reads: CASSHATGIYGYTF. CDR3 bases: TGTGCCAGCAGCCACGCGACAGGGATCTATGGCTACACCTTC.

A remark on this clone: This CDR3 is also generated by other DNA sequences in the sample. This sequence joins TRBV19 and TRBJ1-2; no reliable D call. The CDR3 has 13 residues. V lost 3 bases and J 0 bases, leaving 5 bases between the germline ends. Germline CDR1 is LNHDA and CDR2 is SQIVND (reference sequence). The CDR3 DNA reads as TGTGCCAGTAGTATCCTCGCTAACTATGGCTACACCTTC. Protein product: CASSILANYGYTF.

This clone was seen a single time. CDR3 in amino acids: CASSRKGVATNEKLFF. The CDR3 DNA follows: TGTGCCAGCAGCCGCAAGGGAGTTGCAACTAATGAAAAACTGTTTTTT. V and J are TRBV5-4 and TRBJ1-4; D remains ambiguous. The germline CDR1 and CDR2 sequences are SGHNT and YYREEE (reference sequence). Trimming left V 4 bases short and J 0 bases short, with 13 bases between. The length of the CDR3 is 16 residues.

This rearrangement joins TRBV6-5 to TRBJ1-5, with 7 bases that match TRBD1. J gave up 3 bases and V 5 bases, and 7 bases lay outside the gene matches. Germline CDR1 is MNHEY and CDR2 is SVGAGI. The CDR3 contains 15 residues. The DNA for the CDR3 is TGTGCCAGCAGTCAAGGGACAGAACCCAATCAGCCCCAGCATTTT. It yields the protein CASSQGTEPNQPQHF.

V usage is TRBV9 and J usage is TRBJ2-5, with 7 bases that match TRBD1. The CDR3 loop spans 14 amino acids. Trimming took 7 bases from V and 4 from J; bases not matched to a gene: 10. Germline CDR1 is SGDLS and CDR2 is YYNGEE. The CDR3 nucleotides read TGTGCCAGCGGCTCAGGGACAGCCAGAGAGACCCAGTACTTC. Its protein product is CASGSGTARETQYF.

The chain employs TRBV12-5 and TRBJ2-7; D possibly corresponds to TRBD2 (5 bases). The V and J ends lost 7 bases and 0 bases respectively, with 13 bases between them. This CDR3 region has 14 residues. The germline CDR1 and CDR2 sequences are LGHNT and FRNRAP. As DNA, the CDR3 is TGTGCTAGTGCCCGACATGGGAGCTCCTACGAGCAGTACTTC. It yields the protein CASARHGSSYEQYF. The entire variable domain, with the rest obtained from reference TRBV12-5 and TRBJ2-7, is as follows: DARVTQTPRHKVTEMGQEVTMRCQPILGHNTVFWYRQTMMQGLELLAYFRNRAPLDDSGMPKDRFSAEMPDATLATLKIQPSEPRDSAVYFCASARHGSSYEQYFGPGTRLTVT.

V gene TRBV2 combines with J gene TRBJ1-2, with D possibly being TRBD1 (6 bases). V lost 2 bases and J 11 bases, leaving 15 bases between the germline ends. CDR3 length equals 13 residues. Germline lookup yields CDR1 SNHLY and CDR2 FYNNEI. DNA of the CDR3: TGTGCCAGCAGTGAATTGGGGGGGCCAAGATACACCTTC. This codes for CASSELGGPRYTF.

The genes are TRBV11-3 and TRBJ2-2; unclear D gene. Germline assignment: CDR1 SGHNT and CDR2 YENEEA. Trimming cost V 5 bases and J 4 bases, with 8 bases left between them. This CDR3 spans 13 amino acids. The DNA for the CDR3 is TGTGCCAGCAGCCACTTAACCACCGGGGAGCTGTTTTTT. It specifies CASSHLTTGELFF.

The chain carries TRBV28 and TRBJ2-1; 11 bases fit TRBD1. CDR1 MDHEN and CDR2 SYDVKM come from the germline V gene. The J segment lost 7 bases and the V segment lost 6 bases, leaving 11 bases of the junction unmatched. This CDR3 has 16 amino acids. The CDR3 DNA reads TGTGCCAGCAGCAGTTTAGGGACAGGGGGAGGGAATGAGCAGTTCTTC. This encodes CASSSLGTGGGNEQFF. Full variable domain (missing parts from reference TRBV28 and TRBJ2-1): DVKVTQSSRYLVKRTGEKVFLECVQDMDHENMFWYRQDPGLGLRLIYFSYDVKMKEKGDIPEGYSVSREKKERFSLILESASTNQTSMYLCASSSLGTGGGNEQFFGPGTRLTVL.

In its sample, this clone was seen once. The chain couples TRBV5-1 to TRBJ1-2; D is perhaps TRBD1 (6 bases). Germline V CDR1 and CDR2: SGHRS, YFSETQ. V lost 0 bases and J lost 1, with 10 bases in between. The CDR3 loop spans 15 amino acids. CDR3 DNA: TGCGCCAGCAGCTTGGGCGGGGGCCTTAACTATGGCTACACCTTC. Amino acid sequence: CASSLGGGLNYGYTF.

This clone came up once. The rearrangement links TRBV27 to TRBJ2-5, with D tentatively TRBD1 (6 bases). Germline V gene sequence: CDR1 MNHEY, CDR2 SMNVEV (reference sequence). The CDR3 is made up of 12 amino acids. V lost 7 bases, J lost 5 bases, and 11 bases lay in between. The chain's CDR3 is CASNTRGETQYF. In DNA form, the CDR3 reads TGTGCCAGCAACACAAGGGGGGAGACCCAGTACTTC.

CDR3 sequence: CASSPLGAGDSYEQYF. In nucleotides, the CDR3 is TGTGCCAGCAGCCCGCTTGGAGCGGGGGACTCCTACGAGCAGTACTTC. The gene calls are TRBV5-6 and TRBJ2-7; 8 bases agree with TRBD2. CDR3 length: 16 amino acids. The germline CDR1 and CDR2 sequences are SGHDT and YYEEEE. Unmatched junction bases numbered 9, after V lost 4 bases and J lost 0 bases.

V and J are TRBV7-8 and TRBJ2-3; tentative D call: TRBD1 (5 bases). CDR1 is SGHVS and CDR2 is FQNEAQ in the germline V gene. V was shortened by 1 base and J by 4 bases, with 6 bases between the two germline ends. The length of the CDR3 is 13 residues. CDR3 in amino acids: CASSLEGADTQYF. In nucleotides, the CDR3 is TGTGCCAGCAGCTTAGAAGGGGCAGATACGCAGTATTTT.

The sample holds a few counts of this clone. The rearrangement joins TRBV30 to TRBJ2-7; 10 bases line up with TRBD1. V shed 8 bases, J shed 5 bases, and the junction held 3 bases outside the gene matches. The V gene's germline CDR1 is GTSNPN and CDR2 SVGIG (reference sequence). The length of the CDR3 is 11 residues. The CDR3, as DNA: TGTGCCCGGACAGGGGGAAACGAGCAGTACTTC. Its protein is CARTGGNEQYF.

This clone was recorded a few times. The CDR3 DNA reads as TGCGCCAGCAAGGAGCGGGGGGCCCAAGAGACCCAGTACTTC. This codes for CASKERGAQETQYF. This rearrangement joins TRBV10-2 to TRBJ2-5; 9 positions match TRBD2. This CDR3 is built from 14 residues. CDR1 is WSHSY and CDR2 is SAAADI in the germline V gene. Germline trimming cut 7 bases from V and 1 base from J; bases unmatched to any gene: 4.

This rearrangement joins TRBV18 to TRBJ1-3, with D hard to call. From germline, CDR1 is KGHSH and CDR2 LQKENI. The CDR3 covers 17 residues. Trimming pared 3 bases from V and 0 bases from J, leaving 15 bases between. The CDR3 loop reads CASSPGPPKGSGNTIYF. The CDR3 DNA reads TGTGCCAGCTCACCGGGCCCTCCGAAAGGCTCTGGAAACACCATATATTTT.